This T cell receptor beta chain was documented in a study of CD8+ T cells in alopecia areata. Whole-study findings and limits: Against the mouse data, patients shared TCRs less clearly, possibly for HLA reasons. Especially in alopecia totalis/universalis, lesional scalp showed greater clonality than normal scalp did. Among the cells sequenced in scalp samples are also the resident alphabeta T cells of normal skin.

The treatment denotes: oral pan-JAK inhibitor, 5-10 mg twice daily. On this clone itself: Antigen unknown.

RNA was isolated and reverse transcribed to cDNA, the sequencing template. The data were produced by immunoSEQ multiplex PCR, yet TCRdb's version contains in-frame clones alone and is incomplete. The profile covers fewer than 100,000 clones, with about two thirds appearing a single time and roughly 17% taken by the ten largest. Sequenced here: CD8+ T cells sorted from blood, sampled around week 44, from a patient treated with tofacitinib. This clonotype originated in a human donor with alopecia areata.

CDR3 bases: TGTGCCAGCAGTGAAGGAGCGTCAGATACGCAGTATTTT. Encoded protein: CASSEGASDTQYF. The chain has TRBV2 and TRBJ2-3; D gene uncertain. The length of the CDR3 is 13 residues. Per germline, CDR1 SNHLY and CDR2 FYNNEI. V dropped 1 base and J dropped 4 bases, with 6 bases sitting between them.